The rows below give T cell receptor beta chains drawn from one sample of a study of PD-L1 blockade in urothelial cancer. Method: immunoSEQ multiplex PCR; TCRdb's copy keeps in-frame clones and lacks some. The sample carries about 80,000 clones, roughly nine tenths recorded once. Sequenced material: PBMCs, taken around atezolizumab (anti-PD-L1) treatment. Receptors originate from a woman in her 70s with urothelial cancer. CDR3s include the opening cysteine and the closing phenylalanine or tryptophan. Fields, in order: clone size, D gene, J gene, V gene, CDR3 protein, CDR3 DNA. A D gene is named only where the DNA matches it firmly. Size is stated for part of the rows, as once, few or many counts, or as a class when the clone is expanded.

clone size: -; D gene: -; J gene: TRBJ2-1; V gene: TRBV7-2; CDR3 protein: CASSLGDPGARGNEQFF; CDR3 DNA: TGTGCCAGCAGCTTAGGGGACCCGGGAGCCCGTGGGAATGAGCAGTTCTTC
clone size: -; D gene: -; J gene: TRBJ1-2; V gene: TRBV5-1; CDR3 protein: CASSGTTNYGYTF; CDR3 DNA: TGCGCCAGCAGCGGGACAACTAACTATGGCTACACCTTC
clone size: -; D gene: TRBD1; J gene: TRBJ2-5; V gene: TRBV5-1; CDR3 protein: CASSLETGAPQETQYF; CDR3 DNA: TGCGCCAGCAGCTTGGAGACAGGGGCCCCTCAAGAGACCCAGTACTTC
clone size: -; D gene: -; J gene: TRBJ1-1; V gene: TRBV6-5; CDR3 protein: CASRRGSVTEAFF; CDR3 DNA: TGTGCCAGCAGGAGGGGGAGCGTCACTGAAGCTTTCTTT
clone size: -; D gene: TRBD1; J gene: TRBJ2-1; V gene: TRBV7-2; CDR3 protein: CASSPARDSPQFF; CDR3 DNA: TGTGCCAGCAGCCCTGCCCGGGACAGCCCCCAGTTCTTC
clone size: few; D gene: -; J gene: TRBJ2-1; V gene: TRBV6-1; CDR3 protein: CASSPRSYNEQFF; CDR3 DNA: TGTGCCAGCAGTCCCCGCTCCTACAATGAGCAGTTCTTC
clone size: -; D gene: TRBD2; J gene: TRBJ2-1; V gene: TRBV7-9; CDR3 protein: CASSLGGVAGTYNEQFF; CDR3 DNA: TGTGCCAGCAGCTTAGGGGGGGTAGCGGGGACCTACAATGAGCAGTTCTTC
clone size: -; D gene: TRBD1; J gene: TRBJ1-2; V gene: TRBV6-1; CDR3 protein: CASSEQPGTATYGYTF; CDR3 DNA: TGTGCCAGCAGTGAGCAACCTGGGACAGCAACCTATGGCTACACCTTC
clone size: -; D gene: TRBD1; J gene: TRBJ1-1; V gene: TRBV6-6; CDR3 protein: CASSYSGQSNTEAFF; CDR3 DNA: TGTGCCAGCAGTTACTCGGGACAGTCGAACACTGAAGCTTTCTTT
clone size: -; D gene: -; J gene: TRBJ2-7; V gene: TRBV30; CDR3 protein: CAWSRAAGQALYEQYF; CDR3 DNA: TGTGCCTGGAGTCGCGCAGCGGGACAGGCACTTTACGAGCAGTACTTC
clone size: -; D gene: TRBD1; J gene: TRBJ2-2; V gene: TRBV29-1; CDR3 protein: CSVEKGQGPDTGELFF; CDR3 DNA: TGCAGCGTTGAAAAGGGACAGGGACCGGACACCGGGGAGCTGTTTTTT
clone size: -; D gene: -; J gene: TRBJ1-3; V gene: TRBV5-1; CDR3 protein: CASSLDASGNTIYF; CDR3 DNA: TGCGCCAGCAGCTTGGATGCGTCTGGAAACACCATATATTTT
clone size: -; D gene: -; J gene: TRBJ1-1; V gene: TRBV29-1; CDR3 protein: CSVNGVGVTEAFF; CDR3 DNA: TGCAGCGTTAACGGCGTGGGAGTCACTGAAGCTTTCTTT
clone size: -; D gene: -; J gene: TRBJ1-2; V gene: TRBV5-5; CDR3 protein: CASSFDGQSYGYTF; CDR3 DNA: TGTGCCAGCAGCTTTGATGGACAGTCATATGGCTACACCTTC
clone size: -; D gene: TRBD1; J gene: TRBJ1-3; V gene: TRBV5-5; CDR3 protein: CASSLDRGGNTIYF; CDR3 DNA: TGTGCCAGCAGCTTAGACAGGGGAGGAAACACCATATATTTT
clone size: -; D gene: TRBD1; J gene: TRBJ1-6; V gene: TRBV27; CDR3 protein: CASSFGGQGDSPLHF; CDR3 DNA: TGTGCCAGCAGTTTCGGGGGACAGGGCGATTCACCCCTCCACTTT
clone size: -; D gene: TRBD1; J gene: TRBJ1-5; V gene: TRBV19; CDR3 protein: CASSTQTGHNQPQHF; CDR3 DNA: TGTGCCAGTAGTACTCAGACAGGGCACAATCAGCCCCAGCATTTT
clone size: -; D gene: TRBD2; J gene: TRBJ2-1; V gene: TRBV7-3; CDR3 protein: CASSTSSGSEGEQFF; CDR3 DNA: TGTGCCAGCAGCACTTCTAGCGGGAGTGAGGGGGAGCAGTTCTTC
clone size: -; D gene: -; J gene: TRBJ1-1; V gene: TRBV19; CDR3 protein: CASRRGIRDWSEAFF; CDR3 DNA: TGTGCCAGTAGACGGGGTATTAGGGATTGGTCTGAAGCTTTCTTT
clone size: -; D gene: -; J gene: TRBJ2-2; V gene: TRBV7-6; CDR3 protein: CASSLGAGPTVWNTGELFF; CDR3 DNA: TGTGCCAGCAGCTTAGGCGCAGGGCCCACGGTTTGGAACACCGGGGAGCTGTTTTTT
clone size: -; D gene: TRBD2; J gene: TRBJ2-7; V gene: TRBV7-2; CDR3 protein: CASSLARSGGAYEQYF; CDR3 DNA: TGTGCCAGCAGCTTAGCGAGGAGCGGGGGGGCGTACGAGCAGTACTTC
clone size: -; D gene: -; J gene: TRBJ2-5; V gene: TRBV7-8; CDR3 protein: CASSQNRAAETQYF; CDR3 DNA: TGTGCCAGCAGCCAAAACAGGGCGGCGGAGACCCAGTACTTC
clone size: -; D gene: TRBD2; J gene: TRBJ2-7; V gene: TRBV7-2; CDR3 protein: CASSLAFLSRLAGAGEQYF; CDR3 DNA: TGTGCCAGCAGCTTAGCGTTTCTCTCCCGACTAGCGGGAGCGGGGGAGCAGTACTTC
clone size: -; D gene: -; J gene: TRBJ1-5; V gene: TRBV4-1; CDR3 protein: CASSQGVGGYQPQHF; CDR3 DNA: TGCGCCAGCAGCCAAGGGGTAGGGGGTTATCAGCCCCAGCATTTT
clone size: few; D gene: TRBD1; J gene: TRBJ1-2; V gene: TRBV29-1; CDR3 protein: CSVEDPETGEGNYGYTF; CDR3 DNA: TGCAGCGTTGAAGATCCCGAGACAGGGGAGGGGAACTATGGCTACACCTTC
clone size: -; D gene: TRBD1; J gene: TRBJ2-5; V gene: TRBV6-5; CDR3 protein: CASSRQGVQETQYF; CDR3 DNA: TGTGCCAGCAGTAGACAGGGGGTACAAGAGACCCAGTACTTC
clone size: -; D gene: TRBD1; J gene: TRBJ1-1; V gene: TRBV7-9; CDR3 protein: CASSSTGAYTEAFF; CDR3 DNA: TGTGCCAGCAGCTCCACAGGGGCATACACTGAAGCTTTCTTT
clone size: few; D gene: -; J gene: TRBJ1-4; V gene: TRBV28; CDR3 protein: CASSLVGGREKLFF; CDR3 DNA: TGTGCCAGCAGTTTAGTGGGGGGTCGGGAAAAACTGTTTTTT
clone size: -; D gene: -; J gene: TRBJ1-5; V gene: TRBV6-6; CDR3 protein: CASSDSIGQPQHF; CDR3 DNA: TGTGCCAGCAGTGACAGTATAGGGCAGCCCCAGCATTTT
clone size: few; D gene: -; J gene: TRBJ2-2; V gene: TRBV6-6; CDR3 protein: CASSYGRSNTGELFF; CDR3 DNA: TGTGCCAGCAGTTACGGCAGATCGAACACCGGGGAGCTGTTTTTT
clone size: -; D gene: TRBD1; J gene: TRBJ1-5; V gene: TRBV18; CDR3 protein: CATSGQGANQPQHF; CDR3 DNA: TGTGCCACCTCGGGACAGGGGGCGAATCAGCCCCAGCATTTT
clone size: -; D gene: TRBD1; J gene: TRBJ1-2; V gene: TRBV7-9; CDR3 protein: CASSLAGTGDHGYTF; CDR3 DNA: TGTGCCAGCAGCTTAGCAGGGACAGGGGATCATGGCTACACCTTC
clone size: -; D gene: TRBD1; J gene: TRBJ2-7; V gene: TRBV6-5; CDR3 protein: CASSYVGGASYEQYF; CDR3 DNA: TGTGCCAGCAGTTACGTAGGGGGCGCGTCTTACGAGCAGTACTTC
clone size: -; D gene: TRBD1; J gene: TRBJ1-5; V gene: TRBV19; CDR3 protein: CASSIWTGDQPQHF; CDR3 DNA: TGTGCCAGTAGTATTTGGACAGGGGACCAGCCCCAGCATTTT
clone size: -; D gene: TRBD2; J gene: TRBJ2-1; V gene: TRBV19; CDR3 protein: CASSMGLLLAGVPNKQFF; CDR3 DNA: TGTGCCAGTAGTATGGGGCTACTCCTAGCGGGAGTCCCTAATAAGCAGTTCTTC
clone size: -; D gene: -; J gene: TRBJ2-2; V gene: TRBV14; CDR3 protein: CASSQRRLVQNTGELFF; CDR3 DNA: TGTGCCAGCAGCCAACGGAGACTAGTACAGAACACCGGGGAGCTGTTTTTT
clone size: -; D gene: -; J gene: TRBJ1-2; V gene: TRBV7-2; CDR3 protein: CASSLAAGDHYGYTF; CDR3 DNA: TGTGCCAGCAGCTTAGCGGCAGGGGATCACTATGGCTACACCTTC
clone size: once; D gene: TRBD1; J gene: TRBJ2-5; V gene: TRBV4-1; CDR3 protein: CASSQDREQGPRPNQETQYF; CDR3 DNA: TGCGCCAGCAGCCAAGATAGGGAACAGGGGCCTAGACCGAACCAAGAGACCCAGTACTTC
clone size: once; D gene: -; J gene: TRBJ2-7; V gene: TRBV27; CDR3 protein: CASGAGGPSAYEQYF; CDR3 DNA: TGTGCCAGCGGTGCTGGAGGGCCATCCGCCTACGAGCAGTACTTC
clone size: -; D gene: -; J gene: TRBJ1-6; V gene: TRBV5-6; CDR3 protein: CASSLVDTNSPLHF; CDR3 DNA: TGTGCCAGCAGCTTGGTAGACACCAATTCACCCCTCCACTTT
clone size: -; D gene: -; J gene: TRBJ2-3; V gene: TRBV7-2; CDR3 protein: CASSLANWWDTQYF; CDR3 DNA: TGTGCCAGCAGCTTAGCAAACTGGTGGGATACGCAGTATTTT
clone size: once; D gene: -; J gene: TRBJ2-7; V gene: TRBV13; CDR3 protein: CASSLWLDRYEQYF; CDR3 DNA: TGTGCCAGCAGCTTATGGCTAGATAGGTACGAGCAGTACTTC
clone size: -; D gene: -; J gene: TRBJ1-4; V gene: TRBV19; CDR3 protein: CASSSPPDEKLFF; CDR3 DNA: TGTGCCAGTAGTTCCCCTCCGGATGAAAAACTGTTTTTT
clone size: -; D gene: -; J gene: TRBJ1-3; V gene: TRBV7-9; CDR3 protein: CASSLGGLSGNTIYF; CDR3 DNA: TGTGCCAGCAGCCTGGGGGGACTCTCTGGAAACACCATATATTTT
clone size: -; D gene: -; J gene: TRBJ1-2; V gene: TRBV4-3; CDR3 protein: CASSHLQGNYGYTF; CDR3 DNA: TGCGCCAGCAGCCATTTACAGGGAAACTATGGCTACACCTTC
clone size: -; D gene: TRBD2; J gene: TRBJ2-5; V gene: TRBV10-2; CDR3 protein: CASKSGGAVEETQYF; CDR3 DNA: TGCGCCAGCAAAAGCGGGGGGGCAGTCGAGGAGACCCAGTACTTC
clone size: -; D gene: TRBD1; J gene: TRBJ2-7; V gene: TRBV6-1; CDR3 protein: CASRVGQGPSYEQYF; CDR3 DNA: TGTGCCAGCAGGGTAGGACAGGGCCCCTCCTACGAGCAGTACTTC
clone size: -; D gene: TRBD1; J gene: TRBJ1-2; V gene: TRBV28; CDR3 protein: CASSLARVRYRGSNYGYTF; CDR3 DNA: TGTGCCAGCAGTTTAGCCCGGGTTCGGTACAGGGGTTCTAACTATGGCTACACCTTC
clone size: -; D gene: TRBD1; J gene: TRBJ1-1; V gene: TRBV13; CDR3 protein: CASSLGKPGQRITEAFF; CDR3 DNA: TGTGCCAGCAGCTTAGGAAAACCGGGACAGCGGATTACTGAAGCTTTCTTT
clone size: many; D gene: -; J gene: TRBJ1-5; V gene: TRBV19; CDR3 protein: CASSRASNQPQHF; CDR3 DNA: TGTGCCAGTAGTAGAGCTAGCAATCAGCCCCAGCATTTT